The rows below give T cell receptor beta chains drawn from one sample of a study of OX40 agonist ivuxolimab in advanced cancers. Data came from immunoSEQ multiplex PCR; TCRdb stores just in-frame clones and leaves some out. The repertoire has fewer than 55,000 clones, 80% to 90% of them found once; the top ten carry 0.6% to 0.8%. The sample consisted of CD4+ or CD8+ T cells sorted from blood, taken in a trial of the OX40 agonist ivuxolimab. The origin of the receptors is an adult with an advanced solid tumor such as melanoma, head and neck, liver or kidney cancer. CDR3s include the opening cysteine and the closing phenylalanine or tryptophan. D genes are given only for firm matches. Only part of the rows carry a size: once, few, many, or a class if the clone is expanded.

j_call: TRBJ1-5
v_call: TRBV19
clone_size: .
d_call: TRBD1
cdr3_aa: CASTHEGQSYQPQHF
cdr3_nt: TGTGCCAGTACCCACGAGGGACAGTCGTATCAGCCCCAGCATTTT

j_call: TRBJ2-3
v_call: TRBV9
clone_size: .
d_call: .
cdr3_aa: CASSVEIGRLSTDTQYF
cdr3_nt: TGTGCCAGCAGCGTCGAAATCGGACGGCTTAGCACAGATACGCAGTATTTT

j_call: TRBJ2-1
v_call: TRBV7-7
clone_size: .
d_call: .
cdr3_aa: CASSLAGGHNEQFF
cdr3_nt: TGTGCCAGCAGCTTAGCGGGGGGGCATAATGAGCAGTTCTTC

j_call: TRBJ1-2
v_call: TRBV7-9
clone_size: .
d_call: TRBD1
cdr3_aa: CASSSWTGGTYTNYGYTF
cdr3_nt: TGTGCCAGCAGCTCTTGGACAGGGGGTACCTACACTAACTATGGCTACACCTTC

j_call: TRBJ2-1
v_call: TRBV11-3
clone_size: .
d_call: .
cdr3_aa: CASSSVLGYEQFF
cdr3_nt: TGTGCCAGCAGCTCCGTGTTGGGGTATGAGCAGTTCTTC

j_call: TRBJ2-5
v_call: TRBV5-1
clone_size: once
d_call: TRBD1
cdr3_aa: CASSLGQGQETQYF
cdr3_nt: TGCGCCAGCAGCTTGGGACAGGGACAAGAGACCCAGTACTTC

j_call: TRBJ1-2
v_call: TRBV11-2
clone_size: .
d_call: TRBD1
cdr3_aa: CASSPYGTANDGYTF
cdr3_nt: TGTGCCAGCAGCCCCTATGGGACAGCCAATGACGGCTACACCTTC

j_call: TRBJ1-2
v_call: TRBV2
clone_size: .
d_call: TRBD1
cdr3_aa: CASSSDRGGYGYTF
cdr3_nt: TGTGCCAGCAGTTCCGACAGGGGAGGCTATGGCTACACCTTC

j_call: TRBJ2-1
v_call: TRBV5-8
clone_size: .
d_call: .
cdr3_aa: CASSWDPRYNEQFF
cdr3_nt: TGTGCCAGCAGCTGGGACCCTCGCTACAATGAGCAGTTCTTC

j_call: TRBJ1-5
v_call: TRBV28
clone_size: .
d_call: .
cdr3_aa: CASTGKKFSNQPQHF
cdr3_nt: TGTGCCAGCACAGGGAAAAAATTTAGCAATCAGCCCCAGCATTTT

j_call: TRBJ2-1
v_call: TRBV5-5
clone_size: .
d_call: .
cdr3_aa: CASSRADEQFF
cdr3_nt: TGTGCCAGCAGTCGAGCCGATGAGCAGTTCTTC

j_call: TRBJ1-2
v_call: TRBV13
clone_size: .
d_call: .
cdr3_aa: CASSSRRDYGYTF
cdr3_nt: TGTGCCAGCAGCTCCCGCCGGGACTATGGCTACACCTTC

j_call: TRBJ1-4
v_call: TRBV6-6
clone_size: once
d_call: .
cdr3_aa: CASSYTQGSGEKLFF
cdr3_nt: TGTGCCAGCAGTTACACCCAGGGGTCGGGTGAAAAACTGTTTTTT

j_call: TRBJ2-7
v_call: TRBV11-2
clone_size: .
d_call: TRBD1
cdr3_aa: CASSSPGQGTYEQYF
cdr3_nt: TGTGCCAGCAGCTCACCGGGACAGGGTACCTACGAGCAGTACTTC

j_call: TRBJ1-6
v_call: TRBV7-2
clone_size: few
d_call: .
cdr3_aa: CASSLGNSPLHF
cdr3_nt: TGTGCCAGCAGCTTAGGGAATTCACCCCTCCACTTT

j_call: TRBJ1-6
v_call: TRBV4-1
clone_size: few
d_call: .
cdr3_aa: CASSQSSSPLHF
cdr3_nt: TGCGCCAGCAGCCAGAGTTCTTCACCCCTCCACTTT

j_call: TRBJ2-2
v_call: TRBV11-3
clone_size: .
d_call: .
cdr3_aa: CASKAGGNTGELFF
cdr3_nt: TGTGCCAGCAAGGCAGGAGGAAACACCGGGGAGCTGTTTTTT

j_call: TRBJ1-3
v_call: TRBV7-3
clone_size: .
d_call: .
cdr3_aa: CASSPGTNSGNTIYF
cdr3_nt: TGTGCCAGCAGCCCCGGGACTAACTCTGGAAACACCATATATTTT

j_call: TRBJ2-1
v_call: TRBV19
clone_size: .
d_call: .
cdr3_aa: CASSNRGGDEQFF
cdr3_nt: TGTGCCAGTAGTAATCGGGGAGGCGATGAGCAGTTCTTC

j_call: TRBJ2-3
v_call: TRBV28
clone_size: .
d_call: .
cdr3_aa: CASSSGNEPATPSQYF
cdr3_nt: TGTGCCAGCAGCTCTGGGAACGAACCCGCCACCCCATCGCAGTATTTT

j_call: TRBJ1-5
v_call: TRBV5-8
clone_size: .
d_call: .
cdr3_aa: CASMNYRVYSNQPQHF
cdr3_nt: TGTGCCAGCATGAATTACAGGGTTTATAGCAATCAGCCCCAGCATTTT

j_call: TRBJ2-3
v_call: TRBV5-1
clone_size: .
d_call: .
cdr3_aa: CASSSSGGTDTQYF
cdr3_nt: TGCGCCAGCAGCTCCTCAGGGGGCACAGATACGCAGTATTTT

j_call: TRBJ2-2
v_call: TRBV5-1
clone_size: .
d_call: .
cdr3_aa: CASSLSGVPGELFF
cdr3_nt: TGCGCCAGCAGCCTTTCAGGGGTTCCCGGGGAGCTGTTTTTT

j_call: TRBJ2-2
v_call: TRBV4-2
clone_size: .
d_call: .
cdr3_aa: CASISGWENTGELFF
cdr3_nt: TGTGCCAGCATCTCGGGGTGGGAAAACACCGGGGAGCTGTTTTTT

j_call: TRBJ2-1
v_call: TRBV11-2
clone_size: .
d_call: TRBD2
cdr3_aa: CASSVSSGRTYNEQFF
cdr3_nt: TGTGCCAGCAGCGTCTCTAGCGGGCGAACCTACAATGAGCAGTTCTTC

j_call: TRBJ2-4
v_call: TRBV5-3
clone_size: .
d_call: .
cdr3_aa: CARSLVGRGKTVTKNIQYF
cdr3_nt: TGTGCCAGAAGCTTGGTGGGGAGGGGGAAAACGGTCACCAAAAACATTCAGTACTTC

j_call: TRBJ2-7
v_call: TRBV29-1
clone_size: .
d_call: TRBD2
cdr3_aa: CSVDGNGGSGATYEQYF
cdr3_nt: TGCAGCGTTGATGGTAATGGGGGTAGCGGGGCCACCTACGAGCAGTACTTC

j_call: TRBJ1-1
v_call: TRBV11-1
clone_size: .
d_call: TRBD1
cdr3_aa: CASSQDRGRTEAFF
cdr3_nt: TGTGCCAGCAGCCAAGACAGGGGGAGGACTGAAGCTTTCTTT

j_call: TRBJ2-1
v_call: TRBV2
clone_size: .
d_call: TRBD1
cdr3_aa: CASSTARGQGLDNEQFF
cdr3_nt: TGTGCCAGCTCGACGGCACGGGGACAGGGATTAGACAATGAGCAGTTCTTC

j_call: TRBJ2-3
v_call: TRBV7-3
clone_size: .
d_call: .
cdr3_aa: CASSQRLSTDTQYF
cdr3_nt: TGTGCCAGCAGCCAAAGACTTAGCACAGATACGCAGTATTTT

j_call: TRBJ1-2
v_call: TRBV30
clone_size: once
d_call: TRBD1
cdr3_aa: CAWSPPETGRGGYTF
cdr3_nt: TGTGCCTGGAGTCCGCCCGAGACAGGGAGGGGTGGCTACACCTTC

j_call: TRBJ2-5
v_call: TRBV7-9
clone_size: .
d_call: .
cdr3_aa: CASSPRGPETQYF
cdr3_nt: TGTGCCAGCAGCCCGCGGGGACCAGAGACCCAGTACTTC

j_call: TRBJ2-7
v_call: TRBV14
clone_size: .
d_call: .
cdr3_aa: CASSLQGFEQYF
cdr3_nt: TGTGCCAGCAGCCTCCAGGGTTTCGAGCAGTACTTC

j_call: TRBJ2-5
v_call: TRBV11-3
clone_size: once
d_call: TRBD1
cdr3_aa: CASSSYRGQETQYF
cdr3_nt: TGTGCCAGCAGTTCATACAGGGGACAAGAGACCCAGTACTTC

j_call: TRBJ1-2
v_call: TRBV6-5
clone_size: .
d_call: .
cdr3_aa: CASSRRQETYGYTF
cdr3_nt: TGTGCCAGCAGCCGTCGACAGGAGACCTATGGCTACACCTTC

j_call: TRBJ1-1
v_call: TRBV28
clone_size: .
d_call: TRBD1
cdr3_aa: CASSRQQGMNTEAFF
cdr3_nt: TGTGCCAGCAGCCGCCAACAGGGGATGAACACTGAAGCTTTCTTT